This T cell receptor beta chain was found in a study of PD-1 blockade in classical Hodgkin lymphoma (TCRdb year 2020). Describing the broader study: Nivolumab dosing was 3 mg/kg intravenously every 2 weeks, continuing until either disease progression or unacceptable toxicity. The study used TCR beta sequencing and CyTOF to define a peripheral blood immune signature of response to PD-1 blockade in classical Hodgkin lymphoma. Study-wide conclusions, independent of this receptor: Trial patients achieving complete response had baseline diversity similar to newly diagnosed patients, whereas partial responders and progressors had significantly lower diversity. CD4+ but not CD8+ TCR diversity rose significantly by C4D1 (p=0.0027 vs p=0.16), most apparent in complete responders (p=0.02). The study covered only a single clinical trial cohort, and the causes of the repertoire differences, possibly disease activity or prior therapy, were still not defined. Patients starting nivolumab less than 1 year after ASCT had lower diversity and were excluded from later analyses to avoid confounding by immune reconstitution. Baseline TCR diversity was reported as lower in newly diagnosed patients than in healthy donors, and lower still in relapsed/refractory patients.

The time point tag for this specimen amounts to: cycle 1 day 1 (C1D1), immediately before nivolumab initiation. Every trial patient had relapsed following autologous stem cell transplantation, and prior brentuximab vedotin exposure was what differed among cohorts A, B and C. A total of roughly 57 patients with relapsed/refractory classical Hodgkin lymphoma made up the trial cohort, and each patient's best overall response was complete response, partial response or progressive disease. Single-agent nivolumab was administered to trial patients in the multi-cohort phase II CheckMate 205 trial. An independent review committee assessed best overall response by applying the 2007 International Working Group response criteria. Trial PBMCs were collected just before the start of nivolumab (C1D1) and during therapy at cycle 2 day 1 and cycle 4 day 1. After peripheral blood was drawn into 8 mL Vacutainer Cell Preparation Tubes, PBMCs were isolated by centrifugation and then cryopreserved.

Notes on this clone: The antigen it recognizes is unknown. No base-level quality is on record; no much larger clone is a single base apart.

Genomic DNA was isolated using the Qiagen DNeasy kit from unsorted PBMCs as well as from negatively selected CD4+ and CD8+ fractions. Amplification of TCR beta CDR3 regions was done by immunoSEQ multiplex PCR with primers that anneal to V and J segments. Amplification bias was minimized using a synthetic immune receptor repertoire, and residual bias was removed computationally after sequencing. The original methods were these. Custom Python scripts were used to quantify repertoire diversity as the Shannon entropy index. Unsorted, CD4+ and CD8+ repertoires were analyzed separately, except in combined analyses where CD4+ and CD8+ sequences were merged in silico. A clone was considered expanded if an increase in frequency of at least 2-fold after treatment relative to C1D1 was found, and a pseudocount of 0.5 was applied to clones undetected at baseline. Singleton clones were defined as clones with 0 or 1 copy at C1D1, and non-singleton clones were defined as clones with 2 or more copies. Clones expanded in unsorted samples were labelled as CD4+, CD8+ or unknown by matching protein sequences in sorted samples from the same patient. Wilcoxon tests on paired samples were used to test diversity changes from C1D1 to C4D1. TCRdb stores this immuneACCESS table with in-frame sequences only. Part of the clones is absent; in the studies checked, under half of the shortfall reflects unresolved V genes, and no reason is known for the rest. V and J calls and clone size are given by that table; D and trimming were obtained from the DNA. The sample data list 55,000 to 80,000 clones, and under 95% of these were observed just once. Together, the top ten hold 8% of the sample.

Reading from cysteine to phenylalanine, the CDR3 counts 14 amino acids. Only the CDR3 DNA is retained, 42 bases long and in frame from the first base. According to the germline V gene (reference sequence), CDR1 reads SGHNT and CDR2 reads YYREEE. V loses 1 base of germline sequence and J loses 6 bases, and the interval between the two ends is 12 bases. Specimen: peripheral blood mononuclear cells (PBMCs), collected at baseline. The clonotype comes from a human donor with classical Hodgkin lymphoma. Recombination linked TRBV5-4 to TRBJ2-3; the D gene is possibly TRBD1 or TRBD2, each agreeing over 5 bases. The CDR3 loop reads CASSLRGTRDTQYF. The bases are TGTGCCAGCAGCTTGCGGGGCACACGGGATACGCAGTATTTT.